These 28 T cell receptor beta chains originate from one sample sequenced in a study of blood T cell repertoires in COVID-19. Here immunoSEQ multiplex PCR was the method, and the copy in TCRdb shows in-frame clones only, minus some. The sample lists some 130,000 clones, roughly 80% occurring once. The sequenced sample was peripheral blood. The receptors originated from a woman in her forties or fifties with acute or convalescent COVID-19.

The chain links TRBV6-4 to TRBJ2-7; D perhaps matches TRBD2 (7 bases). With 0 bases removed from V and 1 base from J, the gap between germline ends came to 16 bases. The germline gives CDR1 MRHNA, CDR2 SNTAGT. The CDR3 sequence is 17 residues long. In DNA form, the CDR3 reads TGTGCCAGCAGTGACTCGACGACGGGGGGCGATTCCTACGAGCAGTACTTC. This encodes CASSDSTTGGDSYEQYF.

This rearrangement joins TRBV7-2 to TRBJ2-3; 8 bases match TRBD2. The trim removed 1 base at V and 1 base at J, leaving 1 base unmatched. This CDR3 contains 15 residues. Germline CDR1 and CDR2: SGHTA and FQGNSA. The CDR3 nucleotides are TGTGCCAGCAGCTTAGGGCGGGGGGGCACAGATACGCAGTATTTT. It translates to CASSLGRGGTDTQYF.

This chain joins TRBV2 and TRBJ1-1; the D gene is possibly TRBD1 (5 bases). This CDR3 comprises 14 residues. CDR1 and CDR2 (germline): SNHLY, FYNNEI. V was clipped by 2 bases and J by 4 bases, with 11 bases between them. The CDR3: CASSELVRATEAFF. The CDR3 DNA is TGTGCCAGCAGTGAACTAGTCAGGGCCACTGAAGCTTTCTTT.

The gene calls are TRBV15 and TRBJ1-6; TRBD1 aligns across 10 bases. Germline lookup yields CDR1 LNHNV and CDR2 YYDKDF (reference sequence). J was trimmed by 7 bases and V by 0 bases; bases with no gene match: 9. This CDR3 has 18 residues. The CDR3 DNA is TGTGCCACCAGCAGAGATCCTTCCAGGACAGGGGGAAATTCACCCCTCCACTTT. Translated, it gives CATSRDPSRTGGNSPLHF.

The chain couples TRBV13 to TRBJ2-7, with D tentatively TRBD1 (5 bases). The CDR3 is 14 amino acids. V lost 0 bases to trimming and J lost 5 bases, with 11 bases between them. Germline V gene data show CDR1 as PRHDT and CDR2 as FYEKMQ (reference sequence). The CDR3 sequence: CASSLGQGRNEQYF. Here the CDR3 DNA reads TGTGCCAGCAGCTTAGGGCAGGGAAGGAACGAGCAGTACTTC.

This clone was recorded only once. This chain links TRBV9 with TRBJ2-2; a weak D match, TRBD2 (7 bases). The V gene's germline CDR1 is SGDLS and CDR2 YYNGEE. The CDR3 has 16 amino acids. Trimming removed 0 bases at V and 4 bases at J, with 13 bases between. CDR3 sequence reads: CASSVAGGAGTGELFF. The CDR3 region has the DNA TGTGCCAGCAGCGTAGCGGGGGGCGCAGGCACCGGGGAGCTGTTTTTT.

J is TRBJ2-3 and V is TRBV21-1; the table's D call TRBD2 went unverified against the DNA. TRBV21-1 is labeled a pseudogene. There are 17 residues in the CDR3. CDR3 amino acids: CASSTLAGGPGADTQYF. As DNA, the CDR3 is TGTGCCAGCAGCACGCTAGCGGGGGGCCCCGGAGCGGATACGCAGTATTTT.

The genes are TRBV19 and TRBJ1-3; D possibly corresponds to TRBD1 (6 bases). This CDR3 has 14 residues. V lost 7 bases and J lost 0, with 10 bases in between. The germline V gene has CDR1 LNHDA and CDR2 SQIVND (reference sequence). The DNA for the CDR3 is TGTGCCAGTATCGGACAGTTCTCTGGAAACACCATATATTTT. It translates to CASIGQFSGNTIYF. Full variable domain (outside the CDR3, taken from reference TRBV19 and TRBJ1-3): DGGITQSPKYLFRKEGQNVTLSCEQNLNHDAMYWYRQDPGQGLRLIYYSQIVNDFQKGDIAEGYSVSREKKESFPLTVTSAQKNPTAFYLCASIGQFSGNTIYFGEGSWLTVV.

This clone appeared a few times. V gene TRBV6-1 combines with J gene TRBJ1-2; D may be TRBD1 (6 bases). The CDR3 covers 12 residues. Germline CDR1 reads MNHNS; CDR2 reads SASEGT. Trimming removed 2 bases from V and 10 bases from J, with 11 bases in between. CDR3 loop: CASSETGWFYTF. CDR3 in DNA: TGTGCCAGCAGTGAAACAGGGTGGTTCTACACCTTC.

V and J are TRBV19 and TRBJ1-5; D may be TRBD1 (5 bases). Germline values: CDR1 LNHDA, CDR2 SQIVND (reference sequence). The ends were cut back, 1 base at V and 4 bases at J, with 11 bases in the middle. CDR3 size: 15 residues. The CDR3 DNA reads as TGTGCCAGTAGTATAGGGGGCACTAAGAATCAGCCCCAGCATTTT. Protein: CASSIGGTKNQPQHF. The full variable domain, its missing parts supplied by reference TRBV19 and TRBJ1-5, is DGGITQSPKYLFRKEGQNVTLSCEQNLNHDAMYWYRQDPGQGLRLIYYSQIVNDFQKGDIAEGYSVSREKKESFPLTVTSAQKNPTAFYLCASSIGGTKNQPQHFGDGTRLSIL.

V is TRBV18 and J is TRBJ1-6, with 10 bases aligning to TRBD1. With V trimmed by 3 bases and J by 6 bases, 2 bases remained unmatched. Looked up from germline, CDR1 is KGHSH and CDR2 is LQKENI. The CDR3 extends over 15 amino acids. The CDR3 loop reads CASSPGTGVNSPLHF. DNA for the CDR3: TGTGCCAGCTCACCGGGGACAGGGGTTAATTCACCCCTCCACTTT.

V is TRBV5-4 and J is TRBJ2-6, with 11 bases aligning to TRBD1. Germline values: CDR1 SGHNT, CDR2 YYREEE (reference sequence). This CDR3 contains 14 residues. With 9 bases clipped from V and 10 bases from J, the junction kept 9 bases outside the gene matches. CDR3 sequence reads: CAINGQGAFNVLTF. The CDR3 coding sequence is TGTGCCATCAACGGACAGGGGGCTTTTAACGTCCTGACTTTC.

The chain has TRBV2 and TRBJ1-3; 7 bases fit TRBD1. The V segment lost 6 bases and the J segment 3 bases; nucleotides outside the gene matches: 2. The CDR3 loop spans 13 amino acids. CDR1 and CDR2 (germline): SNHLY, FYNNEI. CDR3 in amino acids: CASRGQLGNTIYF. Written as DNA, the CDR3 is TGTGCCAGCAGGGGACAGCTTGGAAACACCATATATTTT.

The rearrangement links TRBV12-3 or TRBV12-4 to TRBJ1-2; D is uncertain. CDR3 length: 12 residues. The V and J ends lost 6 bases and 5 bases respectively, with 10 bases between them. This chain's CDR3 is CASREGRYGYTF. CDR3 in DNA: TGTGCCAGCAGGGAGGGAAGATATGGCTACACCTTC.

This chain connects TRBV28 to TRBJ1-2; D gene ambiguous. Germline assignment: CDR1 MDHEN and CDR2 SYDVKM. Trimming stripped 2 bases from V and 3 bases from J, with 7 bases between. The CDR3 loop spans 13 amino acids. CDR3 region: CASSLRQDYGYTF. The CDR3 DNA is TGTGCCAGCAGTTTACGGCAGGACTATGGCTACACCTTC.

The CDR3, as DNA: TGTGCCAGTAGTAGTTCGGGGACAGGGAACTACGAGCAGTACTTC. Its translation: CASSSSGTGNYEQYF. The chain recombines TRBV19 with TRBJ2-7, with TRBD1 matching over 9 bases. J lost 3 bases, V lost 4 bases, and 7 bases had no gene match. Germline-derived CDR1 and CDR2 are LNHDA and SQIVND (reference sequence). The CDR3 runs 15 residues.

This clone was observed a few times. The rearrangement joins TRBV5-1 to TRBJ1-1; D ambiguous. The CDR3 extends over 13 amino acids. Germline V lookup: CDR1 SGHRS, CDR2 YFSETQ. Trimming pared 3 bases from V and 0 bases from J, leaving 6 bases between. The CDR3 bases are TGCGCCAGCAGCTCACTAATGAACACTGAAGCTTTCTTT. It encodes CASSSLMNTEAFF.

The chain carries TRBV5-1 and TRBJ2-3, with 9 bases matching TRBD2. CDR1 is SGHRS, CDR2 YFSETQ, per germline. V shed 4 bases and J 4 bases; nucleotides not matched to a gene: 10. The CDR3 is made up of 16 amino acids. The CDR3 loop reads CASSSLGLAGSDTQYF. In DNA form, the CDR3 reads TGCGCCAGCAGCAGCCTTGGGCTAGCGGGGTCAGATACGCAGTATTTT.

CDR3 DNA: TGTGCCAGCAGTGAAGGGGGGGGAAGTCAGCCCCAGCATTTT. It translates to CASSEGGGSQPQHF. V is TRBV6-1 and J is TRBJ1-5; D is possibly TRBD1 (5 bases). V was shortened by 1 base and J by 6 bases, with 10 bases between the two germline ends. CDR3 length equals 14 residues. Germline assignment: CDR1 MNHNS and CDR2 SASEGT.

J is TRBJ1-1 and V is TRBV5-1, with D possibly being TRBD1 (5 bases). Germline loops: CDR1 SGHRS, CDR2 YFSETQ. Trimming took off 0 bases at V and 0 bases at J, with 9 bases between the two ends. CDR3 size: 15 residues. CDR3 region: CASSLEGRVNTEAFF. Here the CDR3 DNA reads TGCGCCAGCAGCTTGGAGGGGAGGGTGAACACTGAAGCTTTCTTT.

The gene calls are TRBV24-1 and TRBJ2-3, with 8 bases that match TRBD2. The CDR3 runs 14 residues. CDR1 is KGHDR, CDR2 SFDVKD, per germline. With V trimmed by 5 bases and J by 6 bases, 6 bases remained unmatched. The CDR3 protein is CATSAGGLTDTQYF. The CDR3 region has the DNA TGTGCCACCAGTGCGGGGGGGTTGACTGATACGCAGTATTTT.

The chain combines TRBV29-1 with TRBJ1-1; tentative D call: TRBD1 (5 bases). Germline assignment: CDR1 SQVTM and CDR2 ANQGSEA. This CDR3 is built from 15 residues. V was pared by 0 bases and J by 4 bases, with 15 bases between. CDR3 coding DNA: TGCAGCGTTGAAGATCGTCGGGGAGGGACCACTGAAGCTTTCTTT. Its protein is CSVEDRRGGTTEAFF.

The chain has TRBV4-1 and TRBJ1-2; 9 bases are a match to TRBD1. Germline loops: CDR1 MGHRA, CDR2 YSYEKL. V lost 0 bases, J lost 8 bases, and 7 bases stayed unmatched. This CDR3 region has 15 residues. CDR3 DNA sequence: TGCGCCAGCAGCCAAGAAGGGACAGGGCTAGGCGGCTACACCTTC. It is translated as CASSQEGTGLGGYTF.

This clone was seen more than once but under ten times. This CDR3 reads CASSGQGLTGELFF. In DNA, the CDR3 is TGTGCCAGCAGTGGGCAGGGGTTAACCGGGGAGCTGTTTTTT. The rearrangement uses TRBV2 and TRBJ2-2; tentatively, D is TRBD1 (6 bases). V was pared by 4 bases and J by 5 bases, with 11 bases between. The CDR3 consists of 14 residues. Germline V CDR1 and CDR2: SNHLY, FYNNEI.

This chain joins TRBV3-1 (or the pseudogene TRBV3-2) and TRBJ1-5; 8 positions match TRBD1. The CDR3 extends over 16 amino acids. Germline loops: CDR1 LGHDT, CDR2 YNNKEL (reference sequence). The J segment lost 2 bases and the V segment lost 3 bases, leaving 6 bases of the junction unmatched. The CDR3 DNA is TGTGCCAGCAGCCAGACAGGGGTTGGTGGCAATCAGCCCCAGCATTTT. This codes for CASSQTGVGGNQPQHF.

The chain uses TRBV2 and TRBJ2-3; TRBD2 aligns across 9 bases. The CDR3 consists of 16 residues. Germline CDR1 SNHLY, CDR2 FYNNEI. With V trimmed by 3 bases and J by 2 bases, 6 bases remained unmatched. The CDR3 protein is CASSDPAGGNTDTQYF. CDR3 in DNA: TGTGCCAGCAGTGATCCAGCGGGGGGAAACACAGATACGCAGTATTTT.

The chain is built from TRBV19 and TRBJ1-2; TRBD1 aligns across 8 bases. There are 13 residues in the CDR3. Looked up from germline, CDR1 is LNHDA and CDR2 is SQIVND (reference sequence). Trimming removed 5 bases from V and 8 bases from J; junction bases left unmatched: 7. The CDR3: CASSQSGGRGYTF. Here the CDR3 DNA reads TGTGCCAGTAGTCAATCAGGGGGCAGAGGCTACACCTTC.

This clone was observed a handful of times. The CDR3 DNA is TGTGCCAGCAGCTCAAAGGGGACAGGGGAAGAGATAAACTATGGCTACACCTTC. Translating it yields CASSSKGTGEEINYGYTF. The rearrangement joins TRBV7-9 to TRBJ1-2; 10 nucleotides agree with TRBD1. The length of the CDR3 is 18 residues. CDR1 SEHNR and CDR2 FQNEAQ come from the germline V gene (reference sequence). Trimming at V came to 4 bases and at J to 2 bases, leaving 13 bases not matched to a gene.